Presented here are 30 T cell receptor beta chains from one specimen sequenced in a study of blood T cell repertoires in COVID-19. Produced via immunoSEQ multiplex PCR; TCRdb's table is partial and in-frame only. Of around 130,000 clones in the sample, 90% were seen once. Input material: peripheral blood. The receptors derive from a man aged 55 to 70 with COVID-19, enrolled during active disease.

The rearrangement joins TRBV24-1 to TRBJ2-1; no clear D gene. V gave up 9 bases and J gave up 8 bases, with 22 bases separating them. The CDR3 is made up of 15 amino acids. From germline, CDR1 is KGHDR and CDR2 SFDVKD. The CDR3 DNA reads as TGTGCCACCTCGGATAAAGCAATGGCAAGCGATGAGCAGTTCTTC. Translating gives CATSDKAMASDEQFF.

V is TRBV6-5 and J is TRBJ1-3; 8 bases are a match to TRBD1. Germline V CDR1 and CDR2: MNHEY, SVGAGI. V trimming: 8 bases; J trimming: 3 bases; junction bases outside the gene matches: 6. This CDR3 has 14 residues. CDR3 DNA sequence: TGTGCCAGCGGCCCAGGGACAGGTGGAAACACCATATATTTT. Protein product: CASGPGTGGNTIYF.

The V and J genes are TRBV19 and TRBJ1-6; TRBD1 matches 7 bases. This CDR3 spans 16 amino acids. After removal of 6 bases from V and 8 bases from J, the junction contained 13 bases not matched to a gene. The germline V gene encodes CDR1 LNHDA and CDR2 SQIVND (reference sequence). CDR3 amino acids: CASRPKGGREDSPLHF. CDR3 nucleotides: TGTGCCAGTAGACCAAAAGGGGGCCGGGAAGATTCACCCCTCCACTTT.

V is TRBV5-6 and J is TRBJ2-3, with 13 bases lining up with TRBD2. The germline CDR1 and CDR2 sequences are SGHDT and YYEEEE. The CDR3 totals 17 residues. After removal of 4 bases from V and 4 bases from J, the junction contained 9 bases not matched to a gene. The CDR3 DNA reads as TGTGCCAGCAGCCGGAGCGGACTAGCGGGAGTGCCAGATACGCAGTATTTT. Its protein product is CASSRSGLAGVPDTQYF. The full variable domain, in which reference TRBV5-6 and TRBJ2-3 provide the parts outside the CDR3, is DAGVTQSPTHLIKTRGQQVTLRCSPKSGHDTVSWYQQALGQGPQFIFQYYEEEERQRGNFPDRFSGHQFPNYSSELNVNALLLGDSALYLCASSRSGLAGVPDTQYFGPGTRLTVL.

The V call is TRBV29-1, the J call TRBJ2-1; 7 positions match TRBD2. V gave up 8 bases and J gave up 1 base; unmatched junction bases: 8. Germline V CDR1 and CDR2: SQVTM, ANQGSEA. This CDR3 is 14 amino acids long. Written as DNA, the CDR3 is TGCAGCACTCGGGGAGGGGCTTCCTACAATGAGCAGTTCTTC. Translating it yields CSTRGGASYNEQFF.

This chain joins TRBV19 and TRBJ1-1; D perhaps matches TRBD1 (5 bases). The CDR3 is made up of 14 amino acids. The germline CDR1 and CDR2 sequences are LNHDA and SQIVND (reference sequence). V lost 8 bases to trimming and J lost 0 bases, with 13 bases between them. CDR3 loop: CASLGVSMNTEAFF. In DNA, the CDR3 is TGTGCCAGTTTAGGGGTCTCGATGAACACTGAAGCTTTCTTT.

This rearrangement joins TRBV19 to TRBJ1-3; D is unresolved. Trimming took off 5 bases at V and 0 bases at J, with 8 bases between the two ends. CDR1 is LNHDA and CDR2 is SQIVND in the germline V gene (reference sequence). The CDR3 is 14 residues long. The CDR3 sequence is CASSSGFSGNTIYF. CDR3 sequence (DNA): TGTGCCAGTAGTTCGGGGTTCTCTGGAAACACCATATATTTT.

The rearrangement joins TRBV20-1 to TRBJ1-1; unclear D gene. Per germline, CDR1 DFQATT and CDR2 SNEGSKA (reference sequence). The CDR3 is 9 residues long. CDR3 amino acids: CRANTEAFF. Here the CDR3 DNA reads TGCAGAGCGAACACTGAAGCTTTCTTT.

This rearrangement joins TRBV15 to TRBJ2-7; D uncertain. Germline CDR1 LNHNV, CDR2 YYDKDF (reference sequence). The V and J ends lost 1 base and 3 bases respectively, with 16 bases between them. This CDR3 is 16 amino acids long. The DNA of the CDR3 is TGTGCCACCAGCAGAGGACCTGACCCACGAGGCTACGAGCAGTACTTC. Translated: CATSRGPDPRGYEQYF.

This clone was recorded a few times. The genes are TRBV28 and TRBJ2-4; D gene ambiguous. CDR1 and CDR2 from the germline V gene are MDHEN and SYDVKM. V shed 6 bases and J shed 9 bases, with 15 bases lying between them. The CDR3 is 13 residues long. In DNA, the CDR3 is TGTGCCAGCAGCCCCTCCCAGCAGCGCATTCAGTACTTC. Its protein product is CASSPSQQRIQYF.

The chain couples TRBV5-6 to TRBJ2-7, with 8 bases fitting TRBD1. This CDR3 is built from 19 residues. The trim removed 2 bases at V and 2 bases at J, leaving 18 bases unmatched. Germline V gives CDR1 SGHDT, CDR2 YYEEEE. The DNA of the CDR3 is TGTGCCAGCAGCTTTGGACAGGGCTATTTTTCCGGCGGGCCCTACGAGCAGTACTTC. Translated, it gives CASSFGQGYFSGGPYEQYF.

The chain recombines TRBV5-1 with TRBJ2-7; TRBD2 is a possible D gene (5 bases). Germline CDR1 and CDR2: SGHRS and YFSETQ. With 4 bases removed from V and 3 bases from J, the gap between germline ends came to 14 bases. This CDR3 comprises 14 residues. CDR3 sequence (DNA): TGCGCCAGCAGCCCCCAGAGGGAGCTCTACGAGCAGTACTTC. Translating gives CASSPQRELYEQYF.

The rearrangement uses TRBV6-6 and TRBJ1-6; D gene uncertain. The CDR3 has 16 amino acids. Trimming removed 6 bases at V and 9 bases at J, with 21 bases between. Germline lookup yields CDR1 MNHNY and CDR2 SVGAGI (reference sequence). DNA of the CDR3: TGTGCCAGCAGCAGTACTACGGCCGGGGATCGTTCACCCCTCCACTTT. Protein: CASSSTTAGDRSPLHF.

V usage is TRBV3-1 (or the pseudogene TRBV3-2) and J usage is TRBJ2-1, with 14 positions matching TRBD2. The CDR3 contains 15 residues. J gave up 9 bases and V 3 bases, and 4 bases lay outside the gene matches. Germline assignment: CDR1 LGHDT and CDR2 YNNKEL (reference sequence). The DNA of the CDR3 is TGTGCCAGCAGCCAGGGACTAGCGGGAGCTATTGAGCAGTTCTTC. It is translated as CASSQGLAGAIEQFF.

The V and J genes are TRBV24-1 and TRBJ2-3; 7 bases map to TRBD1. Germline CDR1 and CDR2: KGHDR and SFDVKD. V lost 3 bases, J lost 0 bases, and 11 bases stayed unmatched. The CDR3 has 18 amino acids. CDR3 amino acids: CATSDPSGKGASTDTQYF. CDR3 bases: TGTGCCACCAGTGATCCTTCGGGGAAGGGGGCAAGCACAGATACGCAGTATTTT.

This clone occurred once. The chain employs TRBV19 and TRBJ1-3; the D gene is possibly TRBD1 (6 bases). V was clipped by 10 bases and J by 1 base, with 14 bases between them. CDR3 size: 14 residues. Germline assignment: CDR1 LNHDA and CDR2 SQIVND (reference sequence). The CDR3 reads CATPQGESGNTIYF. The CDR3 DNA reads TGTGCCACCCCACAGGGAGAATCTGGAAACACCATATATTTT.

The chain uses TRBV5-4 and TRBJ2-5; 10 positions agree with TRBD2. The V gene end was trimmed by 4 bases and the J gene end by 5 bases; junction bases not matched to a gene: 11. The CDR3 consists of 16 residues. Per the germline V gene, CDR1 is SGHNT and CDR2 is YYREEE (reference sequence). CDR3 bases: TGTGCCAGCAGCGAGAGCGGGAGGGCCAGGAGTGAGACCCAGTACTTC. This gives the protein CASSESGRARSETQYF. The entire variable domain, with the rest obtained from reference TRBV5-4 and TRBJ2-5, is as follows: ETGVTQSPTHLIKTRGQQVTLRCSSQSGHNTVSWYQQALGQGPQFIFQYYREEENGRGNFPPRFSGLQFPNYSSELNVNALELDDSALYLCASSESGRARSETQYFGPGTRLLVL.

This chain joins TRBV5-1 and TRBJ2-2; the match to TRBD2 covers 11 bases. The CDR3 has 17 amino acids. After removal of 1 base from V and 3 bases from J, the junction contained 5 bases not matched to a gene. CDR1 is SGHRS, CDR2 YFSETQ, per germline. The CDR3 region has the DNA TGCGCCAGCAGCTTGACCGGGACTAGCGGTTACACCGGGGAGCTGTTTTTT. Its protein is CASSLTGTSGYTGELFF.

This CDR3 reads CASQRGQNEKLFF. CDR3 sequence (DNA): TGTGCCAGCCAGCGGGGCCAAAATGAAAAACTGTTTTTT. The chain links TRBV11-2 to TRBJ1-4; D possibly corresponds to TRBD1 (5 bases). Deletions cut 8 bases from V and 5 bases from J, with 12 bases between. Germline V lookup: CDR1 SGHAT, CDR2 FQNNGV. The CDR3 sequence is 13 residues long.

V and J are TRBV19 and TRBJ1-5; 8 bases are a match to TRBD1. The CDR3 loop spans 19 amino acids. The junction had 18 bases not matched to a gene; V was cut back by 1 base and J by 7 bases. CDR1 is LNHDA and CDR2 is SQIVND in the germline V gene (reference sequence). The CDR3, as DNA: TGTGCCAGTAGTATAGGGGGAGTTCCGGGACAGGCTCGGAAACAGCCCCAGCATTTT. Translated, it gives CASSIGGVPGQARKQPQHF.

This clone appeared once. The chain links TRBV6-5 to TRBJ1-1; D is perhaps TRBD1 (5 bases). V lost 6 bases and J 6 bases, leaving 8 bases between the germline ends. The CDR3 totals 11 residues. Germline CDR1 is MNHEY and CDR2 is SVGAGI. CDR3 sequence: CASSQGSEAFF. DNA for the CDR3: TGTGCCAGCAGCCAGGGCTCTGAAGCTTTCTTT.

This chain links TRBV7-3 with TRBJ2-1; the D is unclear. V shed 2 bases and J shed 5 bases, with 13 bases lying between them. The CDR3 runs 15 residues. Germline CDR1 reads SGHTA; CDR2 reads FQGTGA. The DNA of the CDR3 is TGTGCCAGCAGCTTATTCGGCGGTAGAAACAATGAGCAGTTCTTC. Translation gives CASSLFGGRNNEQFF.

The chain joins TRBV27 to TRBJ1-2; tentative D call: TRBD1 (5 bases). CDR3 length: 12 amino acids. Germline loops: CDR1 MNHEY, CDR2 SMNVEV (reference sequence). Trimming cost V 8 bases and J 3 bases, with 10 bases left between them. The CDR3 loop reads CASGRADYGYTF. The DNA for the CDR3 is TGTGCCAGCGGCAGGGCGGACTATGGCTACACCTTC.

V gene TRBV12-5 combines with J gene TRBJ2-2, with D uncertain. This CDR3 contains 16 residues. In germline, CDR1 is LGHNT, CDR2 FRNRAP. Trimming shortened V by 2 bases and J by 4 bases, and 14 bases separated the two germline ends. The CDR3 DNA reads TGTGCTAGTGGTTTGAGGCCCCAGGTCAGCACCGGGGAGCTGTTTTTT. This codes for CASGLRPQVSTGELFF.

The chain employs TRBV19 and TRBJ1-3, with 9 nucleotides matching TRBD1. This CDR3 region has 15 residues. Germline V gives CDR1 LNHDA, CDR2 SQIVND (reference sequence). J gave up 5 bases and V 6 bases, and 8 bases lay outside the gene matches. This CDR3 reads CASSPGQGGRNTIYF. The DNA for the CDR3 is TGTGCCAGTAGCCCGGGACAGGGAGGCAGAAACACCATATATTTT.

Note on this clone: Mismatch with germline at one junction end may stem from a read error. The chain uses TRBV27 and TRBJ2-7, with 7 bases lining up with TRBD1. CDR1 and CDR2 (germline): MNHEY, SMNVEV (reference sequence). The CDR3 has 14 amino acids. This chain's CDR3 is CARSTRQGSYEQYF. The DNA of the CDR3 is TGTGCCCGCAGCACACGACAGGGTTCCTACGAGCAGTACTTC.

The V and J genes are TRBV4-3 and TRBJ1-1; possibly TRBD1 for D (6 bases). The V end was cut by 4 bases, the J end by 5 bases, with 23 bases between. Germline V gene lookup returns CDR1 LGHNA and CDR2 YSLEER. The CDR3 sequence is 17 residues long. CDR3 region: CASSRITGGGGPTEAFF. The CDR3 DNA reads TGCGCCAGCAGCCGGATAACTGGGGGCGGGGGGCCGACTGAAGCTTTCTTT.

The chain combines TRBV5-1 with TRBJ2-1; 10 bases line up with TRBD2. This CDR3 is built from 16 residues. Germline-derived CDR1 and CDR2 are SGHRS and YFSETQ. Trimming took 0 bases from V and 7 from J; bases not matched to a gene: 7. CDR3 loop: CASSLEAGGPENEQFF. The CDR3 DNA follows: TGCGCCAGCAGCTTGGAAGCGGGAGGGCCCGAGAATGAGCAGTTCTTC.

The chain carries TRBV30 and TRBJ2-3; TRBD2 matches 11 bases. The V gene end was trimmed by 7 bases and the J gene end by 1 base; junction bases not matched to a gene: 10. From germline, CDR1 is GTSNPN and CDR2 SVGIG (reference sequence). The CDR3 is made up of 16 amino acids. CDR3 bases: TGTGCCTCAACACAGGTACTAGCGGGGGGCACAGATACGCAGTATTTT. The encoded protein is CASTQVLAGGTDTQYF.

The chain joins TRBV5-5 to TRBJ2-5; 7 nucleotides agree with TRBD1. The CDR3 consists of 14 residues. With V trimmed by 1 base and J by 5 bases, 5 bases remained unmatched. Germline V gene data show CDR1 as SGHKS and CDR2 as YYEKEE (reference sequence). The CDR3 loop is CASSLLRQGETQYF. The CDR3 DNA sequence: TGTGCCAGCAGCTTGCTGAGACAGGGCGAGACCCAGTACTTC. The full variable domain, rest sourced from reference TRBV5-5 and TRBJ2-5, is DAGVTQSPTHLIKTRGQQVTLRCSPISGHKSVSWYQQVLGQGPQFIFQYYEKEERGRGNFPDRFSARQFPNYSSELNVNALLLGDSALYLCASSLLRQGETQYFGPGTRLLVL.